These T cell receptor beta chains were read from a single sample in a study of T cell responses to AZD1222 COVID-19 vaccine. TCRdb's copy holds only in-frame clones and misses some; the assay was immunoSEQ multiplex PCR. The sample consists of some 100,000 clones, roughly nine tenths of them appearing once. The sample was peripheral blood, taken on day 0 of AZD1222 vaccination. The source is an adult in good health. The CDR3 runs from the conserved cysteine through the conserved F or W. Fields, in order: CDR3 DNA, CDR3 protein, clone size, D gene, J gene, V gene. D genes are given only for firm matches. Expanded clones get a size class; other rows say once, few or many, or leave the size out.

cdr3_nt: TGTGCCAGCAGTTTACGGTTCGGGAGGGCCAGCACAGATACGCAGTATTTT
cdr3_aa: CASSLRFGRASTDTQYF
clone_size: .
d_call: TRBD2
j_call: TRBJ2-3
v_call: TRBV27

cdr3_nt: TGTGCCAGCAGCCGACAGGGAAACACCGGGGAGCTGTTTTTT
cdr3_aa: CASSRQGNTGELFF
clone_size: .
d_call: TRBD1
j_call: TRBJ2-2
v_call: TRBV7-3

cdr3_nt: TGTGCCAGTACCTTGACAGGGGGGGGTCAGCCCCAGCATTTT
cdr3_aa: CASTLTGGGQPQHF
clone_size: .
d_call: TRBD1
j_call: TRBJ1-5
v_call: TRBV19

cdr3_nt: TGTGCCAGCAGCCAAGATTTAGTCAGCACGCAGTATTTT
cdr3_aa: CASSQDLVSTQYF
clone_size: once
d_call: .
j_call: TRBJ2-3
v_call: TRBV3-1/TRBV3-2

cdr3_nt: TGTGCCAGCAGCTTAGCAGGCAGGGCGGTCACTGAAGCTTTCTTT
cdr3_aa: CASSLAGRAVTEAFF
clone_size: .
d_call: .
j_call: TRBJ1-1
v_call: TRBV7-2

cdr3_nt: TGTGCCAGTAGTATAGTCCCCACAGGGGACCAGCCCCAGCATTTT
cdr3_aa: CASSIVPTGDQPQHF
clone_size: .
d_call: TRBD1
j_call: TRBJ1-5
v_call: TRBV19

cdr3_nt: TGCGCCAGCAAGTATGGCCCGGGAGGCTTGGAGACCCAGTACTTC
cdr3_aa: CASKYGPGGLETQYF
clone_size: once
d_call: TRBD2
j_call: TRBJ2-5
v_call: TRBV10-2

cdr3_nt: TGTGCCAGCAGCCTCAACAGGGAGAGTCAGCCCCAGCATTTT
cdr3_aa: CASSLNRESQPQHF
clone_size: .
d_call: .
j_call: TRBJ1-5
v_call: TRBV7-2

cdr3_nt: TGCGCCAGCAGCCCCGGGACAGGGGTAGGGGGCTACACCTTC
cdr3_aa: CASSPGTGVGGYTF
clone_size: few
d_call: TRBD1
j_call: TRBJ1-2
v_call: TRBV10-2

cdr3_nt: TGTGCCAGCAGCACATTTACAGATACGCAGTATTTT
cdr3_aa: CASSTFTDTQYF
clone_size: .
d_call: .
j_call: TRBJ2-3
v_call: TRBV7-2

cdr3_nt: TGTGCCATCAGTGAGGGCGGTCTTCAGCCCCAGCATTTT
cdr3_aa: CAISEGGLQPQHF
clone_size: .
d_call: .
j_call: TRBJ1-5
v_call: TRBV10-3

cdr3_nt: TGTGCCAGCAGCTTGTCCGTTGCTAACTATGGCTACACCTTC
cdr3_aa: CASSLSVANYGYTF
clone_size: .
d_call: .
j_call: TRBJ1-2
v_call: TRBV5-4

cdr3_nt: TGTGCCAGCAGTTACTCGACAGAAGGGGAGCCCCAGCATTTT
cdr3_aa: CASSYSTEGEPQHF
clone_size: .
d_call: .
j_call: TRBJ1-5
v_call: TRBV6-6

cdr3_nt: TGTGCCAGCAGCCAAGTTATAGCGGGGGGGCAGGATACGCAGTATTTT
cdr3_aa: CASSQVIAGGQDTQYF
clone_size: .
d_call: TRBD2
j_call: TRBJ2-3
v_call: TRBV4-2

cdr3_nt: TGCGCCAGCAGCTTGGAGGCTAGCGGGTACAATGAGCAGTTCTTC
cdr3_aa: CASSLEASGYNEQFF
clone_size: .
d_call: TRBD2
j_call: TRBJ2-1
v_call: TRBV5-1